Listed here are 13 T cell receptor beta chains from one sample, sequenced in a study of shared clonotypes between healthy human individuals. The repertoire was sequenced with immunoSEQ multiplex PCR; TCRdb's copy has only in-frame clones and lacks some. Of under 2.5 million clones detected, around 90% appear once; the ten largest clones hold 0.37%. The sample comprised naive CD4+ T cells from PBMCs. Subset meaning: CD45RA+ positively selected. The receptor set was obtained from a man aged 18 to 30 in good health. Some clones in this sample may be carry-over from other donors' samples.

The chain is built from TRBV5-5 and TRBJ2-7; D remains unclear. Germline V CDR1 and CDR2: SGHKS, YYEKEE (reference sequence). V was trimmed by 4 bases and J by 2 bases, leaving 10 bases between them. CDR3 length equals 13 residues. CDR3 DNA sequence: TGTGCCAGCAGCCCGGTGTTAGCCTACGAGCAGTACTTC. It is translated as CASSPVLAYEQYF.

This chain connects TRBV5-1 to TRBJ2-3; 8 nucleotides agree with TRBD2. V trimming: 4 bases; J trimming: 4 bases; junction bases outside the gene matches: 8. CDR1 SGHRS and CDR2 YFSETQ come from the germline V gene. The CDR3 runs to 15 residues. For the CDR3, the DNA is TGCGCCAGCAGCCCGGGACTAGTTTCTTCAGATACGCAGTATTTT. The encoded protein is CASSPGLVSSDTQYF.

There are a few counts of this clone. The CDR3 region is CAISESTPGRTEAFF. The DNA of the CDR3 is TGTGCCATCAGTGAGTCGACCCCCGGGCGCACTGAAGCTTTCTTT. This chain uses TRBV10-3 with TRBJ1-1, with D hard to call. Between the trimmed V and J ends, which lost 0 bases and 4 bases, there was a span of 12 bases. Germline-derived CDR1 and CDR2 are ENHRY and SYGVKD. This CDR3 region has 15 residues.

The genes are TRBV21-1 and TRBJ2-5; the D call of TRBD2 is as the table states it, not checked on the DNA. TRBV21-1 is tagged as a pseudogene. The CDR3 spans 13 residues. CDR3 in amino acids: CASSKVRQETQYF. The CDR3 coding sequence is TGTGCCAGCAGCAAAGTGCGGCAAGAGACCCAGTACTTC.

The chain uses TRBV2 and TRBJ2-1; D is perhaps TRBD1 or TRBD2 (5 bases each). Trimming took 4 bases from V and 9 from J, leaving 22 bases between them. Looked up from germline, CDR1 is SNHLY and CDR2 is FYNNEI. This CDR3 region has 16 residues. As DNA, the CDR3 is TGTGCCAGCAGTGGAACTATGGGGCCCCGGGGTAGTGAGCAGTTCTTC. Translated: CASSGTMGPRGSEQFF. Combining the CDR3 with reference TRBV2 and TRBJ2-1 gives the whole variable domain EPEVTQTPSHQVTQMGQEVILRCVPISNHLYFYWYRQILGQKVEFLVSFYNNEISEKSEIFDDQFSVERPDGSNFTLKIRSTKLEDSAMYFCASSGTMGPRGSEQFFGPGTRLTVL.

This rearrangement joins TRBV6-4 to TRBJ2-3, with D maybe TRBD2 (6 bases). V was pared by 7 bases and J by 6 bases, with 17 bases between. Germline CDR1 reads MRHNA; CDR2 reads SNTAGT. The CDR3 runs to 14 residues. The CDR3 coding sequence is TGTGCCAGCACGGGAACGGGAGTGGGGGATACGCAGTATTTT. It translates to CASTGTGVGDTQYF.

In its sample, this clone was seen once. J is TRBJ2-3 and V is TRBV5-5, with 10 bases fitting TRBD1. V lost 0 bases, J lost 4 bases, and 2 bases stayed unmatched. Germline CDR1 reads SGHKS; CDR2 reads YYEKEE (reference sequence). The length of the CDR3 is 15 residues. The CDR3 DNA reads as TGTGCCAGCAGCTTGGGGGGGACAGGGGCAGATACGCAGTATTTT. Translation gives CASSLGGTGADTQYF.

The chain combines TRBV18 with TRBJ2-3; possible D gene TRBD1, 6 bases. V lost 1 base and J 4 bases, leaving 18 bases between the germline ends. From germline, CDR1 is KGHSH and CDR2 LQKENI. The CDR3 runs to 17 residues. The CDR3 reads CASSPRSGQTRPDTQYF. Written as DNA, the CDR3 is TGTGCCAGCTCACCACGGTCAGGACAGACCAGACCAGATACGCAGTATTTT.

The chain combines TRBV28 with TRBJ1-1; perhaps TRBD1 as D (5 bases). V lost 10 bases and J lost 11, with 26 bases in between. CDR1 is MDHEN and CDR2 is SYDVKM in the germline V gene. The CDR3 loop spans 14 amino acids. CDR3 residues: CATATLGGAGWAFF. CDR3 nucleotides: TGTGCCACCGCAACCCTCGGAGGGGCGGGGTGGGCTTTCTTT.

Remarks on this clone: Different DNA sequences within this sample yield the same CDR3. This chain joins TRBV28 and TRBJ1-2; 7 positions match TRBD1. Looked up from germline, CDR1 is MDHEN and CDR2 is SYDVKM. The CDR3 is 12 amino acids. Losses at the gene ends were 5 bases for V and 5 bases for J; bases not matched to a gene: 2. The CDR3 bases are TGTGCCAGCAGTGGCAGGGGGTATGGCTACACCTTC. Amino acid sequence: CASSGRGYGYTF.

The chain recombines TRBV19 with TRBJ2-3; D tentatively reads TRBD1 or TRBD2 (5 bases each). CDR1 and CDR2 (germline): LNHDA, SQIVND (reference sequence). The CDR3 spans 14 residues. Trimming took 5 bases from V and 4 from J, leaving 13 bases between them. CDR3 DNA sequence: TGTGCCAGTAGTTGGGGGAATACCCCAGATACGCAGTATTTT. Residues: CASSWGNTPDTQYF.

For the CDR3, the DNA is TGTGCCACCGGTCAGGAGTACGCCAAAAACATTCAGTACTTC. It codes for CATGQEYAKNIQYF. V gene TRBV28 combines with J gene TRBJ2-4, with unresolved D. V lost 10 bases and J 1 base, leaving 14 bases between the germline ends. CDR1 and CDR2 (germline): MDHEN, SYDVKM. CDR3 size: 14 residues.

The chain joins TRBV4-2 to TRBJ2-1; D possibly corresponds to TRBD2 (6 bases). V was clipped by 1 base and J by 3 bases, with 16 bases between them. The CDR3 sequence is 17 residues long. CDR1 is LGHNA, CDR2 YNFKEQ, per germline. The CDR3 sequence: CASSQVSAGSHYNEQFF. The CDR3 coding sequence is TGTGCCAGCAGCCAAGTGTCCGCGGGATCCCACTACAATGAGCAGTTCTTC.